The rows below give T cell receptor beta chains drawn from one sample of a study of shared clonotypes between healthy human individuals. Libraries were prepared by immunoSEQ multiplex PCR; TCRdb keeps only in-frame clonotypes and omits some of them. The table has over a million clones, about 75% seen once; the top ten hold approximately 1.5%. The sample taken for sequencing was memory CD4+ T cells sorted from blood. The receptors come from a man between 18 and 35 years old in good health. Both conserved end residues are part of each CDR3. The order of the fields is J gene, V gene, D gene, clone size, CDR3 protein, CDR3 DNA. A D gene is named only where the DNA matches it firmly. Some rows mark clone size as missing; the rest say once, few, many or name a class of expanded clone.

>TRBJ2-6|TRBV16|-|-
CASILTRSGANVLTF
TGTGCCAGCATCTTAACACGCTCTGGGGCCAACGTCCTGACTTTC
>TRBJ2-7|TRBV2|TRBD1|-
CASKGQGGYEQYF
TGTGCCAGCAAGGGACAGGGAGGCTACGAGCAGTACTTC
>TRBJ2-3|TRBV5-6|-|-
CASSLVGGDTDTQYF
TGTGCCAGCAGCTTGGTAGGGGGGGACACAGATACGCAGTATTTT
>TRBJ2-3|TRBV10-1|-|-
CASSRGGFPDTQYF
TGCGCCAGCAGTCGGGGCGGATTCCCAGATACGCAGTATTTT
>TRBJ2-7|TRBV14|TRBD2|-
CASSLAGGSFYEQYF
TGTGCCAGCAGCCTAGCGGGAGGGTCCTTCTACGAGCAGTACTTC
>TRBJ2-3|TRBV2|TRBD1|-
CASSPRQGLSTDTQYF
TGTGCCAGCAGTCCCCGACAGGGTTTAAGCACAGATACGCAGTATTTT
>TRBJ1-6|TRBV6-4|TRBD1|-
CASSKGANSPLHF
TGTGCCAGCAGCAAGGGGGCAAATTCACCCCTCCACTTT
>TRBJ1-2|TRBV7-2|-|few
CASSWDGTTAGYTF
TGTGCCAGCAGCTGGGACGGGACAACGGCCGGCTACACCTTC
>TRBJ1-1|TRBV10-1|TRBD1|-
CASSSGGGTEAFF
TGCGCCAGCAGCTCAGGGGGCGGCACTGAAGCTTTCTTT
>TRBJ1-4|TRBV7-9|-|-
CASTQGNEKLFF
TGTGCCAGCACTCAAGGGAATGAAAAACTGTTTTTT
>TRBJ2-7|TRBV5-8|-|-
CASRRIAVYEQYF
TGTGCCAGCCGTCGAATAGCGGTATACGAGCAGTACTTC
>TRBJ1-2|TRBV10-3|-|-
CAISEGASGVNYGYTF
TGTGCCATCAGTGAGGGCGCGAGCGGGGTGAACTATGGCTACACCTTC
>TRBJ1-2|TRBV5-1|-|-
CASSLGDGNYGYTF
TGCGCCAGCAGCTTGGGGGACGGTAACTATGGCTACACCTTC
>TRBJ2-5|TRBV7-2|-|-
CASSPWARTQETQYF
TGTGCCAGCAGCCCCTGGGCCCGGACCCAAGAGACCCAGTACTTC
>TRBJ2-3|TRBV29-1|TRBD2|-
CSVSGTSGSDTQYF
TGCAGCGTTTCCGGGACTAGCGGTTCAGATACGCAGTATTTT
>TRBJ2-7|TRBV18|TRBD1|-
CASSDRVFPYEQYF
TGTGCCAGCTCAGACAGGGTTTTTCCCTACGAGCAGTACTTC
>TRBJ2-2|TRBV7-2|TRBD2|-
CASRTTRGGYTGELFF
TGTGCCAGCAGAACTACCCGGGGGGGTTACACCGGGGAGCTGTTTTTT
>TRBJ2-3|TRBV6-1|-|-
CASSVVGDTQYF
TGTGCCAGCAGTGTAGTCGGAGATACGCAGTATTTT
>TRBJ1-6|TRBV4-3|TRBD1|-
CASSQGQGASSPLHF
TGCGCCAGCAGCCAAGGACAGGGGGCGTCTTCACCCCTCCACTTT
>TRBJ2-7|TRBV4-1|-|-
CASSQQTSSYEQYF
TGCGCCAGCAGCCAACAGACGAGCTCCTACGAGCAGTACTTC
>TRBJ2-1|TRBV6-5|-|-
CASTPSGSTSEQFF
TGTGCCAGCACCCCCAGCGGGTCCACTTCTGAGCAGTTCTTC
>TRBJ2-5|TRBV19|TRBD1|-
CASNPGTAKETQYF
TGTGCCAGTAATCCTGGGACAGCAAAAGAGACCCAGTACTTC
>TRBJ1-6|TRBV28|-|once
CASSSKSPLHF
TGTGCCAGCAGTTCGAAGTCACCCCTCCACTTT
>TRBJ2-2|TRBV6-4|-|once
CASSAGARLNTGELFF
TGTGCCAGCAGCGCCGGGGCGCGGCTGAACACCGGGGAGCTGTTTTTT
>TRBJ1-1|TRBV2|-|-
CASRGTMNTEAFF
TGTGCCAGCAGAGGGACAATGAACACTGAAGCTTTCTTT
>TRBJ2-4|TRBV2|-|-
CASSESQGKNIQYF
TGTGCCAGCAGTGAAAGTCAGGGTAAAAACATTCAGTACTTC
>TRBJ1-6|TRBV28|TRBD1|-
CASSSPGQAINSPLHF
TGTGCCAGCAGTTCTCCGGGACAGGCGATTAATTCACCCCTCCACTTT
>TRBJ1-2|TRBV27|TRBD1|-
CASRSGTGESNYGYTF
TGTGCCAGCAGATCCGGGACAGGGGAATCTAACTATGGCTACACCTTC
>TRBJ1-6|TRBV6-5|-|few
CASSYSTELNSPLHF
TGTGCCAGCAGTTACTCGACGGAACTAAATTCACCCCTCCACTTT
>TRBJ2-7|TRBV6-6|-|-
CASREGGDEQYF
TGTGCCAGCAGGGAAGGGGGTGACGAGCAGTACTTC
>TRBJ2-1|TRBV7-3|TRBD2|-
CASGLAAYNEQFF
TGTGCCAGTGGACTAGCCGCCTACAATGAGCAGTTCTTC
>TRBJ2-7|TRBV14|-|-
CASSSLEVPLGQYF
TGTGCCAGCTCGTCCCTAGAAGTGCCGTTGGGGCAGTACTTC
>TRBJ2-5|TRBV11-3|TRBD1|-
CASSLSLGQGARETQYF
TGTGCCAGCAGCCTATCCCTAGGACAGGGGGCCAGAGAGACCCAGTACTTC
>TRBJ2-1|TRBV7-2|TRBD2|-
CASSSYLAGGWEFF
TGTGCCAGCAGCTCATATCTAGCGGGTGGCTGGGAGTTCTTC
>TRBJ2-7|TRBV6-5|TRBD1|-
CAAKGAGGGEQYF
TGTGCCGCAAAAGGGGCAGGGGGCGGCGAGCAGTACTTC
>TRBJ2-3|TRBV7-2|TRBD1|many
CASSLDRGPYTQYF
TGTGCCAGCAGCCTCGACAGGGGGCCGTATACGCAGTATTTT
>TRBJ2-5|TRBV5-1|TRBD2|-
CASSLGSGRETQYF
TGCGCCAGCAGCTTGGGAAGCGGGAGAGAGACCCAGTACTTC
>TRBJ2-1|TRBV6-5|-|-
CASSRHSEQFF
TGTGCCAGCAGCCGCCACTCTGAGCAGTTCTTC
>TRBJ2-7|TRBV7-8|TRBD1|-
CASSLRDRGYEQYF
TGTGCCAGCAGCCTCCGGGACAGGGGTTACGAGCAGTACTTC
>TRBJ1-5|TRBV19|-|-
CASSINFANPNEQAQPQHF
TGTGCCAGTAGTATAAATTTCGCCAATCCAAACGAACAGGCTCAGCCCCAGCATTTT
>TRBJ2-7|TRBV27|-|-
CASSPGTLSPYYEQYF
TGTGCCAGCAGTCCAGGGACGTTAAGCCCTTACTACGAGCAGTACTTC
>TRBJ1-2|TRBV7-2|-|-
CASTKGERVGGYTF
TGTGCCAGCACCAAAGGGGAGAGGGTCGGTGGCTACACCTTC
>TRBJ2-1|TRBV7-9|-|-
CASTGVKGSNEQFF
TGTGCCAGCACCGGTGTGAAGGGGTCCAATGAGCAGTTCTTC
>TRBJ1-1|TRBV4-1|-|-
CASSQADFGSAFF
TGCGCCAGCAGCCAAGCGGACTTTGGGTCAGCTTTCTTT
>TRBJ1-5|TRBV18|-|many
CASSHPNQPQHF
TGTGCCAGCTCACATCCAAATCAGCCCCAGCATTTT
>TRBJ2-3|TRBV5-4|TRBD1|-
CASSRQGADTQYF
TGTGCCAGCAGCCGACAGGGCGCAGATACGCAGTATTTT
>TRBJ2-7|TRBV12-1|-|few
CASSLTGWREQYF
TGTGCCAGCAGCTTAACTGGTTGGCGCGAGCAGTACTTC
>TRBJ1-2|TRBV10-3|-|-
CATGRGYGYTF
TGTGCCACGGGGCGAGGCTATGGCTACACCTTC
>TRBJ2-2|TRBV14|TRBD1|-
CASSQGTGGFGELFF
TGTGCCAGCAGCCAAGGGACAGGGGGTTTCGGGGAGCTGTTTTTT
>TRBJ2-3|TRBV6-4|-|few
CASSDGVAGTQYF
TGTGCCAGCAGTGACGGGGTAGCTGGTACGCAGTATTTT
>TRBJ2-3|TRBV7-8|TRBD2|-
CASRVLAGGGDTQYF
TGTGCCAGCAGGGTACTAGCGGGGGGCGGAGATACGCAGTATTTT
>TRBJ2-7|TRBV19|TRBD1|-
CASKTGQGHEQYF
TGTGCCAGTAAAACGGGACAGGGCCACGAGCAGTACTTC
>TRBJ1-5|TRBV5-6|TRBD1|once
CASSFGTGEKNQPQHF
TGTGCCAGCAGCTTTGGGACAGGGGAAAAAAATCAGCCCCAGCATTTT